This T cell receptor beta chain was captured by sequencing in a study of T cells expressing NK-cell markers. Using the 5' RACE reads, TCRdb records one entry per CDR3 protein without DNA. Recorded for this sample: 500,000 or so distinct CDR3 sequences. Per germline, CDR1 SEHNR and CDR2 FQNEAQ (reference sequence). The CDR3 covers 13 residues. The sequencing input was blood T cells: a sorted CD56 or NKG2C T cell subset, CD4+ or CD8+ T cells, or bulk PBMC T cells (not recorded which). The clonotype comes from a man aged 18 to 35 in good health. The chain couples TRBV7-9 to TRBJ1-4; the D gene TCRdb calls, TRBD1, cannot be checked with no DNA. CDR3 amino acids: CASSSWTGEKLFF.